This TCR beta chain was documented in a study of blood T cells in healthy people across ages. Across the study: Template-switching capture recovered about one barcoded beta molecule per two T cells.

The CDR3 is made up of 15 amino acids. Primers used in a second PCR of about 6 to 11 cycles were a sample-barcoded 5' primer and a J-beta primer mix. TCRdb reprocessed the 5' RACE reads with MiXCR, giving one entry per CDR3 protein. This table holds approximately 940,000 distinct CDR3 sequences, about 44% found once. Sample donors were healthy Caucasian individuals that came from Russia, aged roughly 6 to 100. Researchers report isolating at least 7 million PBMCs per sample. The sequenced sample was blood. The sequence derives from a man aged 30-40 years in good health. This chain connects TRBV12-3 or TRBV12-4 to TRBJ2-4; D is ambiguous. The J call may be faulty, since TRBJ2-7 better matches the DNA end. The chain's CDR3 is CASSSASARLYEQYF. Here the CDR3 DNA reads TGTGCCAGCAGTTCAGCCTCCGCCAGGTTGTACGAGCAGTACTTC.